This TCR beta chain derives from a study of blood T cell repertoires in COVID-19. For the study at large: Acute-phase and convalescent COVID-19 samples originated in the United States, Italy and Spain. Sample material is recorded as cDNA or gDNA derived from T cells, B-cell-depleted T cells, or PBMCs.

CDR1 and CDR2 from the germline V gene are SGHTA and FQGNSA. CDR3 size: 15 residues. With V trimmed by 5 bases and J by 7 bases, 7 bases remained unmatched. Study processing details: Estimated nucleated cell counts came from reference gene primer amplification. The assay was immunoSEQ multiplex PCR, and TCRdb's table has in-frame clones only and misses some. V, J and clone size were drawn from that table, and D and trimming were deduced from the DNA. The sample carries about 170,000 clones, 88% recorded once. The receptor was derived from a man aged 55 to 70 with acute or convalescent COVID-19. The genes are TRBV7-2 and TRBJ2-1, with 11 bases identical to TRBD2. Sequencing was done on a sample of peripheral blood. The DNA of the CDR3 is TGTGCCAGCAGCCCGGCCCTAGCGGGAGGAAATGAGCAGTTCTTC. Encoded protein: CASSPALAGGNEQFF.